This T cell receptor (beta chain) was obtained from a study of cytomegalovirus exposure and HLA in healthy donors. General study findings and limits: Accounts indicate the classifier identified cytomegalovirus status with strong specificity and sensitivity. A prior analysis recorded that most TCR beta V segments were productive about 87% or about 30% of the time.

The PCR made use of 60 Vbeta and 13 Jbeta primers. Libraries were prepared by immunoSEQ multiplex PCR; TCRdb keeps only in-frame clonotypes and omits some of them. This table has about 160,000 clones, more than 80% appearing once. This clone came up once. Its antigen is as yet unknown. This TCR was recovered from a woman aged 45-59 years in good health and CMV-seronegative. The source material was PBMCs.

In DNA, the CDR3 is TGTGCCAGCAGCGTGCGCATCGGGACACTCATAGGAGCTTTCTTT. It codes for CASSVRIGTLIGAFF. The V gene is TRBV6-5, the J gene TRBJ1-1; TRBD1 might be the D (6 bases). Germline V gives CDR1 MNHEY, CDR2 SVGAGI. V was pared by 6 bases and J by 10 bases, with 24 bases between. This CDR3 has 15 amino acids.